One sample yielded the 7 T cell receptor beta chains listed below, sequenced in a study of blood T cell repertoires in COVID-19. The repertoire was sequenced with immunoSEQ multiplex PCR; TCRdb's copy has only in-frame clones and lacks some. In the table there are about 220,000 clones, 87% of which are singletons. Sequencing used peripheral blood. All receptors derive from a man aged 40-49 years with active or convalescent COVID-19.

This sequence joins TRBV28 and TRBJ1-5; TRBD1 matches 8 bases. The germline gives CDR1 MDHEN, CDR2 SYDVKM. CDR3 length: 19 residues. The V and J ends lost 5 bases and 1 base, in that order; junction bases with no gene match: 16. CDR3 sequence: CASSHRNITGGPSNQPQHF. In DNA, the CDR3 is TGTGCCAGCAGTCACCGCAACATAACAGGGGGTCCCAGCAATCAGCCCCAGCATTTT.

The CDR3 is CASSLVESSYEQYF. Here the CDR3 DNA reads TGTGCCAGCAGTTTAGTAGAGTCTTCCTACGAGCAGTACTTC. This chain uses TRBV27 with TRBJ2-7; D uncertain. Germline loops: CDR1 MNHEY, CDR2 SMNVEV (reference sequence). The CDR3 is made up of 14 amino acids. V was pared by 2 bases and J by 1 base, with 9 bases between.

V usage is TRBV6-5 and J usage is TRBJ2-3, with D perhaps TRBD2 (5 bases). The V end lost 8 bases, the J end lost 0 bases, and 15 bases lay between the germline ends. Germline V CDR1 and CDR2: MNHEY, SVGAGI. This CDR3 is built from 15 residues. CDR3 sequence: CASGETVASTDTQYF. The DNA for the CDR3 is TGTGCCAGCGGGGAGACCGTTGCTAGCACAGATACGCAGTATTTT.

The chain uses TRBV6-6 and TRBJ2-1, with TRBD1 matching over 9 bases. V trimming: 0 bases; J trimming: 1 base; junction bases outside the gene matches: 1. Per the germline V gene, CDR1 is MNHNY and CDR2 is SVGAGI (reference sequence). CDR3 length: 16 residues. The CDR3 DNA reads as TGTGCCAGCAGTTACTCTGGGACAGGGTCCTACAATGAGCAGTTCTTC. Its protein product is CASSYSGTGSYNEQFF.

The chain couples TRBV19 to TRBJ2-1; 11 positions agree with TRBD2. V was pared by 7 bases and J by 3 bases, with 8 bases of the junction left unmatched. This CDR3 is built from 16 residues. Germline assignment: CDR1 LNHDA and CDR2 SQIVND (reference sequence). The CDR3 loop reads CASTLGTSGHYNEQFF. CDR3 coding DNA: TGTGCCAGTACCCTAGGGACTAGCGGACACTACAATGAGCAGTTCTTC.

This chain links TRBV27 with TRBJ2-7; 7 bases map to TRBD2. Germline loops: CDR1 MNHEY, CDR2 SMNVEV (reference sequence). The CDR3 is 12 residues long. V shed 3 bases, J shed 7 bases, and the junction held 3 bases outside the gene matches. The CDR3 DNA sequence: TGTGCCAGCAGTTTGGGGGGGGGAGAGCAGTACTTC. Translation gives CASSLGGGEQYF.

The V gene is TRBV19, the J gene TRBJ1-6; no firm D call. The CDR3 runs 15 residues. The germline CDR1 and CDR2 sequences are LNHDA and SQIVND (reference sequence). The germline V and J ends were trimmed by 11 bases and 0 bases, with 14 bases remaining between them. The CDR3 nucleotides are TGTGCCTGTACCGTCGGGAGCTCCTATAATTCACCCCTCCACTTT. It translates to CACTVGSSYNSPLHF.